This T cell receptor beta chain was documented in a study of CD8+ T cells in alopecia areata. The sequencing template was cDNA reverse transcribed from extracted RNA. The table came from immunoSEQ multiplex PCR; TCRdb's copy has only in-frame clones and leaves some out. The sample lists about 160,000 clones, around three fifths occurring once. Looked up from germline, CDR1 is SGHRS and CDR2 is YFSETQ. The CDR3 totals 13 residues. The trim removed 4 bases at V and 6 bases at J, leaving 5 bases unmatched. Study-wide results and limits: Expanded CD8+ clones among the top 100, and scalp clonality, were significantly decreased by tofacitinib. A great number of expanded lesional clones endured in scalp and blood during tofacitinib. Sequences from scalp samples also cover resident alphabeta T cells of normal skin.

As to treatment: oral pan-JAK inhibitor, 5-10 mg twice daily. A remark on this clone: Its target is not known.

The chain has TRBV5-1 and TRBJ1-2; 8 nucleotides align to TRBD1. This receptor was obtained from a human donor with alopecia areata. The specimen was CD4+ T cells sorted from blood, collected at week 4, from a patient treated with tofacitinib. CDR3 bases: TGCGCCAGCAGCCTCGGGACAGGCCATGGCTACACCTTC. Its translation: CASSLGTGHGYTF.